This TCR beta chain was sequenced during a study of cytomegalovirus exposure and HLA in healthy donors. Study-wide findings and caveats: A list of about 180 TCR beta chains associated with cytomegalovirus was given. Apparent HLA restriction characterized most CMV-associated TCR beta chains in a later analysis. HLA-A and HLA-B allele assignments for most subjects were reportedly predicted accurately using TCR beta sequences. Several V segments, TRBV6-2 and TRBV6-3 among them, could not be told apart and were dropped.

PCR primers comprised 60 Vbeta and 13 Jbeta primers. Profiling relied on immunoSEQ multiplex PCR, and the TCRdb table lists in-frame clones only, not all of them. The sample consists of 130,000 or so clones, around 84% of them appearing once. The CDR3 sequence is 18 residues long. Concerning this clone itself: Its specificity is unknown.

The source is a young woman in good health and CMV-seropositive. The chain uses TRBV1 and TRBJ2-3; the table calls TRBD2, which could not be checked here. TRBV1 constitutes a pseudogene. Material for sequencing was PBMCs. CDR3: CTSSHKDERGVPVDTQYF. CDR3 DNA: TGCACCAGCAGCCACAAAGACGAGCGGGGGGTTCCCGTGGATACGCAGTATTTT.